This T cell receptor (beta chain) was profiled in a study of response to subunit inactivated influenza vaccine (dated by TCRdb to the late 2010s). Regarding the research as a whole: To follow how T cells responded to a trivalent subunit inactivated influenza vaccine, the researchers relied on deep quantitative profiling of the T cell receptor repertoire. The paper as a whole reports these results and caveats: The authors proposed that each seasonal influenza vaccination may bring in only a limited number of new T cells.

The library was prepared using RT-PCR. Sequencing relied on an Illumina HiSeq 2500. TCRdb itself trimmed the public reads at Q25 with fastp, ran MiXCR and retained productive beta chains. Duplicate CDR3 protein sequences are folded into a single record with the most common DNA and genes. This sample holds approximately 480,000 distinct CDR3 sequences; 10% to 11% were observed only once. Of the sample, roughly 12% falls within the top ten clones. The intended sense of this specimen's time point label: more than 40 days after influenza vaccine administration. The germline V gene sets CDR1 to SGDLS and CDR2 to YYNGEE. The CDR3, from cysteine to phenylalanine, totals 13 residues. Only the CDR3 region is kept as DNA, spanning 39 bases read in frame from base 1. V drops 3 bases and J drops 5 bases, leaving 9 bases in between. About this clonotype: Which antigen it targets is not known. No qualities accompany the bases; no much larger clone lies one base away.

This chain is built from TRBV9 and TRBJ2-1; the D gene is perhaps TRBD2, from 7 matching bases. The source material was PBMCs from blood, sampled 40 to 50 days after vaccination. The sequence was obtained from a man between 45 and 60 years old who received an inactivated influenza vaccine. Donor details come from another sample of the same person, matched by shared clones. The CDR3 has the sequence CASSEGGDNEQFF. The DNA sequence reads TGTGCCAGCAGCGAGGGGGGGGACAATGAGCAGTTCTTC.